The 25 T cell receptor beta chains reported below all come from one sample, sequenced in a study of neurological immune-mediated disorders. TCRdb ran MiXCR on the 5' RACE reads and lists one entry per CDR3 protein. The table includes tens of thousands of distinct CDR3 sequences, under 4.5% detected once. The sequencing sample was made of PBMCs. The receptors stem from a woman between 45 and 65 years old with multiple sclerosis.

This clonotype showed up many times. The chain links TRBV3-1 to TRBJ2-7; 7 bases map to TRBD2. Germline V gene sequence: CDR1 LGHDT, CDR2 YNNKEL (reference sequence). The CDR3 consists of 18 residues. V shed 0 bases and J 4 bases; nucleotides not matched to a gene: 15. CDR3 DNA: TGTGCCAGCAGCCAAGATCCCGGCTTTGGAGCGGGGAATTACGAGCAGTACTTC. Translated, it gives CASSQDPGFGAGNYEQYF.

In its sample, this clonotype was seen many times. The J gene is TRBJ1-6, the V gene TRBV14; unclear D gene. The V gene's germline CDR1 is SGHDN and CDR2 FVKESK. Trimming removed 9 bases at V and 4 bases at J, with 22 bases between. The CDR3 covers 17 residues. The CDR3 coding sequence is TGTGCCAGACCCCCGGGTCAGGTTCCGGAGTATAATTCACCCCTCCACTTT. This sequence encodes CARPPGQVPEYNSPLHF.

This clonotype occurred many times. The genes are TRBV7-9 and TRBJ2-5, with 8 bases lining up with TRBD2. This CDR3 region has 13 residues. V lost 2 bases and J lost 5; bases outside the gene matches: 1. The V gene's germline CDR1 is SEHNR and CDR2 FQNEAQ (reference sequence). The CDR3 region has the DNA TGTGCCAGCAGCTTACCGGGGGGGGAGACCCAGTACTTC. Residues: CASSLPGGETQYF.

The table lists this clonotype with many counts. The chain carries TRBV11-1 and TRBJ1-2; the D is unclear. Trimming shortened V by 1 base and J by 12 bases, and 21 bases separated the two germline ends. CDR1 and CDR2 from the germline V gene are SGHAT and FQDESV (reference sequence). This CDR3 has 15 amino acids. The CDR3 DNA reads TGTGCCAGCAGCTTAGACTACCTTCGAAGCGACGGCCACACCTTC. Its protein is CASSLDYLRSDGHTF.

This clonotype was counted at least ten times. The chain recombines TRBV20-1 with TRBJ1-1; maybe TRBD1 (6 bases). The CDR3 length is 14 residues. The ends were cut back, 5 bases at V and 6 bases at J, with 19 bases in the middle. Germline V gene sequence: CDR1 DFQATT, CDR2 SNEGSKA (reference sequence). This chain's CDR3 is CSAGILGRGAEAFF. CDR3 in DNA: TGCAGTGCTGGTATATTAGGCAGGGGCGCTGAAGCTTTCTTT.

In its sample, this clonotype was seen many times. The genes are TRBV5-1 and TRBJ1-4; D may be TRBD1 (5 bases). Trimming left V 3 bases short and J 1 base short, with 13 bases between. Per the germline V gene, CDR1 is SGHRS and CDR2 is YFSETQ. The CDR3 is 16 residues long. The CDR3 DNA sequence: TGCGCCAGCAGCTACGTAGGGGTAGGAACTAATGAAAAACTGTTTTTT. Its protein product is CASSYVGVGTNEKLFF.

Ten or more counts support this clonotype. V is TRBV6-5 and J is TRBJ1-2; no reliable D call. The germline CDR1 and CDR2 sequences are MNHEY and SVGAGI. Trimming pared 5 bases from V and 5 bases from J, leaving 12 bases between. There are 13 residues in the CDR3. CDR3 sequence: CASSPSASYGYTF. CDR3 nucleotide sequence: TGTGCCAGCAGTCCGTCGGCTTCGTATGGCTACACCTTC.

The sample holds many counts of this clonotype. The rearrangement uses TRBV27 and TRBJ1-2; D remains ambiguous. Germline values: CDR1 MNHEY, CDR2 SMNVEV (reference sequence). The V and J ends lost 3 bases and 4 bases respectively, with 15 bases between them. The CDR3 runs 15 residues. The CDR3 nucleotides are TGTGCCAGCAGTTTCGACCAATACGACGGCTATGGCTACACCTTC. Protein sequence: CASSFDQYDGYGYTF.

This clonotype was observed at least ten times. This chain links TRBV20-1 with TRBJ2-5, with D hard to call. The germline V gene encodes CDR1 DFQATT and CDR2 SNEGSKA (reference sequence). The CDR3 is 15 residues long. Trimming pared 4 bases from V and 0 bases from J, leaving 15 bases between. The CDR3 reads CSAMVEPWDQETQYF. Written as DNA, the CDR3 is TGCAGTGCTATGGTAGAGCCATGGGACCAAGAGACCCAGTACTTC.

Ten or more counts support this clonotype. The chain uses TRBV20-1 and TRBJ2-1; TRBD2 matches 8 bases. Per germline, CDR1 DFQATT and CDR2 SNEGSKA (reference sequence). V lost 5 bases, J lost 9 bases, and 12 bases stayed unmatched. CDR3 size: 14 residues. CDR3 sequence: CSASTGLALIEQFF. The CDR3 bases are TGCAGTGCTTCGACCGGACTAGCTTTAATTGAGCAGTTCTTC.

This clonotype was picked up many times. The chain recombines TRBV7-9 with TRBJ2-7; 9 bases align to TRBD1. The J segment lost 6 bases and the V segment lost 5 bases, leaving 11 bases of the junction unmatched. Germline-derived CDR1 and CDR2 are SEHNR and FQNEAQ (reference sequence). The length of the CDR3 is 15 residues. The DNA for the CDR3 is TGTGCCAGCAGCCCGTTGGACAGGGGTCTGTCCGAGCAGTACTTC. Amino acids: CASSPLDRGLSEQYF.

This clonotype has at least ten counts. The V gene is TRBV5-1, the J gene TRBJ2-7; no definite D call. Germline CDR1 and CDR2: SGHRS and YFSETQ. CDR3 length: 15 residues. The germline V and J ends were trimmed by 1 base and 0 bases, with 11 bases remaining between them. The CDR3 is CASSLSTAYSYEQYF. CDR3 sequence (DNA): TGCGCCAGCAGCTTGTCAACAGCCTACTCCTACGAGCAGTACTTC.

This clonotype is judged medium-sized. The chain uses TRBV29-1 and TRBJ2-1, with D maybe TRBD1 (6 bases). Trimming stripped 0 bases from V and 5 bases from J, with 20 bases between. Germline loops: CDR1 SQVTM, CDR2 ANQGSEA. The CDR3 totals 17 residues. CDR3 DNA: TGCAGCGTTGAAGATCATTACACAGGGATGGAGAACAATGAGCAGTTCTTC. It encodes CSVEDHYTGMENNEQFF.

This clonotype was found many times. The chain couples TRBV12-3 or TRBV12-4 to TRBJ2-3; D remains ambiguous. The germline V and J ends were trimmed by 3 bases and 0 bases, with 19 bases remaining between them. The CDR3 is 18 residues long. CDR3 bases: TGTGCCAGCAGTTTCGGGTTGGGTTTCCACACTAGCACAGATACGCAGTATTTT. Protein: CASSFGLGFHTSTDTQYF.

This clonotype was counted many times. The chain employs TRBV24-1 and TRBJ2-7; no definite D call. Looked up from germline, CDR1 is KGHDR and CDR2 is SFDVKD. V shed 0 bases and J shed 4 bases, with 3 bases lying between them. The CDR3 runs 12 residues. The CDR3 spells CATSDLGYEQYF. The CDR3 nucleotides are TGTGCCACCAGTGATTTGGGATACGAGCAGTACTTC.

This clonotype was observed at least ten times. V is TRBV5-1 and J is TRBJ1-5, with TRBD1 as a possible D gene (6 bases). The CDR3 contains 15 residues. With 0 bases removed from V and 7 bases from J, the gap between germline ends came to 14 bases. Germline values: CDR1 SGHRS, CDR2 YFSETQ. CDR3 region: CASSLVRDMGQPQHF. In DNA form, the CDR3 reads TGCGCCAGCAGCTTGGTCCGGGACATGGGGCAGCCCCAGCATTTT.

This clonotype was seen at least ten times. The genes are TRBV20-1 and TRBJ1-2; 9 bases line up with TRBD1. This CDR3 has 13 residues. The V gene end was trimmed by 3 bases and the J gene end by 7 bases; junction bases not matched to a gene: 6. In germline, CDR1 is DFQATT, CDR2 SNEGSKA (reference sequence). The CDR3 sequence is CSAREQGAFGYTF. CDR3 coding DNA: TGCAGTGCTAGGGAACAGGGGGCGTTTGGCTACACCTTC.

In this sample, this clonotype turned up many times. The rearrangement uses TRBV4-1 and TRBJ1-1; tentative D call: TRBD1 (5 bases). The CDR3 runs 15 residues. Germline V lookup: CDR1 MGHRA, CDR2 YSYEKL. V gave up 1 base and J gave up 5 bases, with 14 bases separating them. The CDR3: CASSQVWGISTEAFF. As DNA, the CDR3 is TGCGCCAGCAGCCAAGTTTGGGGCATCTCGACTGAAGCTTTCTTT.

This clonotype was seen many times. The gene calls are TRBV12-3 or TRBV12-4 and TRBJ2-5, with D maybe TRBD1 (6 bases). The V and J ends lost 6 bases and 3 bases respectively, with 14 bases between them. The CDR3 contains 14 residues. This chain's CDR3 is CASRDAGQKETQYF. The DNA of the CDR3 is TGTGCCAGCAGAGACGCCGGACAGAAAGAGACCCAGTACTTC.

This clonotype was counted ten times or more. J is TRBJ2-5 and V is TRBV9; D might be TRBD1 or TRBD2, each matching 5 bases. V lost 3 bases and J 2 bases, leaving 11 bases between the germline ends. This CDR3 comprises 14 residues. Germline V gene data show CDR1 as SGDLS and CDR2 as YYNGEE. The CDR3 is CASSARDAQETQYF. CDR3 coding DNA: TGTGCCAGCAGCGCCCGGGACGCACAAGAGACCCAGTACTTC.

There are many counts of this clonotype. The J gene is TRBJ1-2, the V gene TRBV7-6, with TRBD1 matching over 7 bases. The CDR3 spans 15 residues. The V gene end was trimmed by 5 bases and the J gene end by 4 bases; junction bases not matched to a gene: 10. Germline values: CDR1 SGHVS, CDR2 FNYEAQ. The CDR3 loop reads CASSPSVRDSYGYTF. The CDR3 DNA sequence: TGTGCCAGCAGCCCCTCAGTCCGGGACAGCTATGGCTACACCTTC.

This clonotype was observed at least ten times. The chain recombines TRBV7-3 with TRBJ2-1, with 12 bases lining up with TRBD1. V lost 6 bases and J lost 7; bases outside the gene matches: 10. CDR3 length: 16 residues. The germline CDR1 and CDR2 sequences are SGHTA and FQGTGA. DNA of the CDR3: TGTGCCAGCAGTTCCGCCGGGACAGGGGGCCTTAATGAGCAGTTCTTC. Amino acids: CASSSAGTGGLNEQFF. The entire variable domain, with the rest obtained from reference TRBV7-3 and TRBJ2-1, is as follows: GAGVSQTPSNKVTEKGKYVELRCDPISGHTALYWYRQSLGQGPEFLIYFQGTGAADDSGLPNDRFFAVRPEGSVSTLKIQRTERGDSAVYLCASSSAGTGGLNEQFFGPGTRLTVL.

This clonotype came up a few times. The chain uses TRBV12-3 or TRBV12-4 and TRBJ2-7, with TRBD2 matching over 7 bases. V dropped 0 bases and J dropped 0; count of bases not matched to a gene: 8. This CDR3 contains 17 residues. This chain's CDR3 is CASSLARRTRNSYEQYF. DNA for the CDR3: TGTGCCAGCAGTTTAGCGCGGAGGACTAGAAACTCCTACGAGCAGTACTTC.

This clonotype has at least ten counts. The rearrangement joins TRBV10-3 to TRBJ2-1; D is uncertain. V lost 3 bases, J lost 0 bases, and 9 bases lay in between. The CDR3 is 15 amino acids. Per the germline V gene, CDR1 is ENHRY and CDR2 is SYGVKD. The CDR3 protein is CAISDSTVSYNEQFF. Here the CDR3 DNA reads TGTGCCATCAGTGATAGTACGGTCTCCTACAATGAGCAGTTCTTC.

This clonotype was seen at least ten times. The rearrangement uses TRBV7-9 and TRBJ2-1; D assignment may be TRBD1 or TRBD2 (6 bases each). The V and J ends lost 5 bases and 9 bases respectively, with 35 bases between them. The germline V gene has CDR1 SEHNR and CDR2 FQNEAQ (reference sequence). This CDR3 has 20 residues. DNA of the CDR3: TGTGCCAGCAGCGGACTACTCCGGGACAATCGTCGACTGGGCTTGTTTGAGCAGTTCTTC. This sequence encodes CASSGLLRDNRRLGLFEQFF.